This T cell receptor beta chain was sequenced in a study of CD4 T cells in relation to SARS-CoV-2 and coronaviruses (dated by TCRdb to the early 2020s). About the full investigation: In the ViraFEST assay, PBMCs were grown with antigen for approximately 11 days, and TCR beta CDR3s were then sequenced to identify antigen-specific clonal expansions. An HIV-1 Nef peptide pool or a no-peptide culture served as the negative reference condition. Shared crossreactive spike epitopes were mapped to their HLA restriction using patient-derived lymphoblastoid cell lines. At the level of individual TCR clonotypes, the study measured memory CD4+ T cell crossreactivity between SARS-CoV-2 spike protein and common cold coronavirus spike proteins. The Adaptive Biotechnologies TCR-sequencing kit was used to sequence samples from a few pre-COVID donors and the naive versus memory experiments, whereas other data were Illumina-based. A different TCR-beta assay, based on Illumina, was used to sequence expansion assays from other donors in the study. Overall study outcomes, separate from this receptor: Crossreactivity analysis centred on spike protein, so crossreactivity against other viral proteins was not assessed. In around two thirds of donors, memory CD4+ clonotypes turned up that crossrecognized SARS-CoV-2 and at least one common cold coronavirus spike. Small numbers of patients and of tested TCRs limited the study. No donor contributed both pre-pandemic and post-infection samples, which limited tracing the source of pre-existing responses. Significantly weaker SARS-CoV-2-driven expansion was shown by crossreactive clones than by monoreactive clones, consistent with antigenic imprinting.

CD4+ T cells from unexposed donors were collected before the COVID-19 pandemic (2011-2018). After approximately 11 days of culture, CD4+ T cells were isolated with the EasySep CD4+ T cell isolation kit. As cell number allowed, CD4+ T cells from unexposed donors were tested for reactivity to SARS-CoV-2 S and N and to four common cold coronavirus spike pools. Each well received approximately 2 million PBMCs, cultured in IMDM supplemented with approximately 4.5% human AB serum and around 9 IU/ml IL-2. Half of the culture medium was replaced with fresh IL-2-containing medium on days 3 and 7. Triplicate replicate wells were generally used for each peptide culture condition. The leukapheresis product used for the unexposed donors was purchased from a commercial source. PBMCs were isolated from leukapheresis product or whole blood by Ficoll-Paque PLUS gradient centrifugation. PBMCs were either cryopreserved at -140°C or used fresh in the expansion assay. The QIAamp Micro DNA Kit was used to extract genomic DNA from the CD4+ T cells.

In regard to this clone: Its target antigen remains unknown. Within one base of it there is no much larger clone, and no base qualities were kept.

The CDR1 and CDR2 encoded by the germline V gene (reference sequence) are SEHNR and FQNEAQ. Here V drops 5 bases and J drops 0 bases, and the junction holds 25 bases not matched to any gene. The CDR3, from cysteine to phenylalanine, totals 23 residues. The CDR3 DNA has 69 bases and is translated from base 1. Library generation was performed with the immunoSEQ multiplex PCR assay. Per the source publication's procedure: Preprocessing removed nonproductive sequences and CDR3s not starting with C, not ending with F or W, or shorter than 7 amino acids. The MANAFEST web app was used to call antigen-specific clonotypes on the basis of expansion compared with the reference and with other culture wells. A clone was considered positive if the clone showed significant expansion compared with the reference culture in 2 of 3 replicate wells at an FDR below 0.05. For a clone to be considered positive, significant expansion relative to all other tandem wells and an odds ratio above 5 were also required. CDR3 homology was quantified as pairwise Levenshtein distance, calculated with the stringdist R package after three terminal residues were trimmed from each end. Not all clones reach the TCRdb copy of this immuneACCESS table, which keeps in-frame sequences only. Checked studies attribute under half of the gap to unresolved V genes and leave the rest unexplained. That table furnishes V, J and clone size, whereas the DNA furnished D and trimming. This sample has around 20,000 clones in its table, and approximately 72% of those were observed once. 9% to 15% of the sample is in the top ten clones.

The rearrangement joined TRBV7-9 to TRBJ2-6, with 7 middle bases fitting TRBD1. Sequences were obtained from CD4+ T cells from PBMCs, cultured in vitro. The TCR comes from a human donor in good health. The nucleotide sequence reads TGTGCCAGCAGCAAAACGTTCCGGCGGACTCAGGGGACAGCGACCTCTGGGGCCAACGTCCTGACTTTC. It specifies CASSKTFRRTQGTATSGANVLTF.